The T cell receptor beta chain under discussion was sequenced for a study of molecular identifiers for immune sequencing clone quantification. Details on this clonotype: A read error is possible here, since a much larger clone lies one base away.

This CDR3 has 14 residues. In germline, CDR1 is KGHSH, CDR2 LQKENI. Previously described methods and listed TCR primers were employed for the bulk TCR libraries. TCRdb recomputed calls from the PCR reads with MiXCR, one row per CDR3 protein. The sample includes about 330,000 distinct CDR3 sequences, roughly a quarter of them seen just once. The receptor was isolated from a human donor in good health. Some libraries in this study had Jurkat cell RNA spiked in. Sample: naive CD8+ T cells from blood, with Jurkat cell RNA spiked in. Specified subset: FACS-sorted CD8+CD4-CCR7+CD45RA+ naive T cells. This chain links TRBV18 with TRBJ1-1, with D maybe TRBD1 (5 bases). CDR3 region: CASSPPMGHTEASF. CDR3 DNA sequence: TGTGCCAGCTCACCACCGATGGGGCACACTGAAGCTTCCTTT.